The 15 T cell receptor beta chains presented below share a single source sample, sequenced in a study of early T cells in non-severe SARS-CoV-2 infection. TCRdb processed the 5' RACE reads anew with MiXCR; each CDR3 protein has one entry. The table has around 76,000 distinct CDR3 sequences, roughly an eighth seen once. The specimen sequenced was whole blood. The source is an adult who was a healthcare worker with PCR-confirmed SARS-CoV-2 infection or an uninfected control (not recorded which).

This clonotype was seen repeatedly, ten times or more. The genes are TRBV27 and TRBJ2-5, with 7 bases identical to TRBD1. V lost 3 bases, J lost 4 bases, and 5 bases stayed unmatched. The CDR3 sequence is 14 residues long. Germline V gives CDR1 MNHEY, CDR2 SMNVEV (reference sequence). CDR3 DNA sequence: TGTGCCAGCAGTTTCGGGACAGACGGAGAGACCCAGTACTTC. Protein: CASSFGTDGETQYF.

The chain is built from TRBV5-1 and TRBJ2-3, with D uncertain. The CDR3 has 12 amino acids. Trimming removed 8 bases from V and 3 bases from J, with 10 bases in between. Germline assignment: CDR1 SGHRS and CDR2 YFSETQ. DNA for the CDR3: TGCGCCAGTAGAGGAACGACAGATACGCAGTATTTT. Translation gives CASRGTTDTQYF.

The chain is built from TRBV20-1 and TRBJ1-1, with D unresolved. V lost 3 bases, J lost 3 bases, and 11 bases lay in between. In germline, CDR1 is DFQATT, CDR2 SNEGSKA (reference sequence). The CDR3 covers 13 residues. CDR3 coding DNA: TGCAGTGCTAGCCCGGACCCTTACACTGAAGCTTTCTTT. This encodes CSASPDPYTEAFF.

This clonotype occurred many times. V is TRBV7-9 and J is TRBJ2-5; 9 bases agree with TRBD2. In germline, CDR1 is SEHNR, CDR2 FQNEAQ (reference sequence). Germline trimming cut 5 bases from V and 5 bases from J; bases unmatched to any gene: 12. The CDR3 runs to 16 residues. The CDR3 reads CASSLRGRAAEETQYF. The CDR3 region has the DNA TGTGCCAGCAGCCTCCGCGGGAGGGCAGCGGAGGAGACCCAGTACTTC.

With regard to this clonotype: This may come from a read error, since a much larger clone is one base off. The rearrangement uses TRBV20-1 and TRBJ2-7; a possible D gene is TRBD2 (6 bases). Germline CDR1 and CDR2: DFQATT and SNEGSKA (reference sequence). The CDR3 loop spans 14 amino acids. CDR3 bases: TGCTGTGCTAGATGGGACTTGGATGGCTACGAGCAGTACTTC. Its protein product is CCARWDLDGYEQYF.

In its sample, this clonotype was seen many times. The V and J genes are TRBV21-1 and TRBJ2-7; the D call of TRBD2 is as the table states it, not checked on the DNA. TRBV21-1 is termed a pseudogene. The CDR3 runs 11 residues. This chain's CDR3 is CATPGRGEQYF. CDR3 coding DNA: TGTGCCACCCCGGGGAGGGGCGAGCAGTACTTC.

This clonotype showed up just a few times. A junction end diverges from the germline sequence, so it may reflect a read error. V usage is TRBV20-1 and J usage is TRBJ2-3, with TRBD2 matching 9 bases. CDR1 and CDR2 from the germline V gene are DFQATT and SNEGSKA (reference sequence). The CDR3 extends over 15 amino acids. DNA of the CDR3: TGCAGCGCTAGGGCGGGAGGGCCCGACACAGATACGCAGTATTTT. Translation: CSARAGGPDTDTQYF.

This clonotype occurred a few times. The chain employs TRBV28 and TRBJ1-6, with D maybe TRBD1 (6 bases). The CDR3 spans 13 residues. V lost 11 bases, J lost 7 bases, and 15 bases lay in between. From germline, CDR1 is MDHEN and CDR2 SYDVKM. The CDR3 bases are TGTGCCGCACAGGACAGTGGGAATTCACCCCTCCACTTT. This gives the protein CAAQDSGNSPLHF.

Here the CDR3 reads CASRRGHGDTQYF. CDR3 in DNA: TGTGCCAGCCGGAGGGGGCATGGAGATACGCAGTATTTT. This chain joins TRBV28 and TRBJ2-3; TRBD1 is a possible D gene (7 bases). This CDR3 spans 13 amino acids. V was shortened by 8 bases and J by 5 bases, with 14 bases between the two germline ends. Germline CDR1 is MDHEN and CDR2 is SYDVKM. The entire variable domain, with the rest obtained from reference TRBV28 and TRBJ2-3, is as follows: DVKVTQSSRYLVKRTGEKVFLECVQDMDHENMFWYRQDPGLGLRLIYFSYDVKMKEKGDIPEGYSVSREKKERFSLILESASTNQTSMYLCASRRGHGDTQYFGPGTRLTVL.

This clonotype occurred a few times. The gene calls are TRBV12-3 or TRBV12-4 and TRBJ2-3; perhaps TRBD2 as D (5 bases). V was clipped by 5 bases and J by 4 bases, with 13 bases between them. This CDR3 is built from 14 residues. The CDR3 nucleotides read TGTGCCAGCAGTCCGGTCCGGACTTCAGATACGCAGTATTTT. Its protein is CASSPVRTSDTQYF.

This clonotype was recorded many times. This chain links TRBV28 with TRBJ2-7; TRBD1 aligns across 7 bases. The CDR3 sequence is 12 residues long. V lost 7 bases and J lost 1; bases outside the gene matches: 1. Germline loops: CDR1 MDHEN, CDR2 SYDVKM. The DNA of the CDR3 is TGTGCCAGCATGACAGGGTCCTACGAGCAGTACTTC. Protein sequence: CASMTGSYEQYF.

The sample holds a few counts of this clonotype. This chain uses TRBV6-1 with TRBJ2-3; the D gene is possibly TRBD1 (6 bases). The V gene's germline CDR1 is MNHNS and CDR2 SASEGT. The CDR3 runs to 15 residues. Trimming cost V 3 bases and J 4 bases, with 14 bases left between them. As DNA, the CDR3 is TGTGCCAGCAGTGATTTGGGGGCCGGCCCAGATACGCAGTATTTT. It is translated as CASSDLGAGPDTQYF.

This clonotype was counted at least ten times. The CDR3 reads CASSRRNSNQPQHF. The DNA for the CDR3 is TGTGCCAGCAGCCGACGGAATAGCAATCAGCCCCAGCATTTT. This chain joins TRBV6-5 and TRBJ1-5; D unresolved. The CDR3 runs to 14 residues. Germline-derived CDR1 and CDR2 are MNHEY and SVGAGI. V dropped 6 bases and J dropped 0 bases, with 9 bases sitting between them.

The sample holds many counts of this clonotype. This chain's CDR3 is CASSRNSADPYEQYF. As DNA, the CDR3 is TGCGCCAGCAGCCGTAACTCCGCGGACCCCTACGAGCAGTACTTC. The chain has TRBV5-1 and TRBJ2-7; D remains unclear. CDR1 is SGHRS, CDR2 YFSETQ, per germline. V shed 4 bases and J shed 2 bases, with 16 bases lying between them. This CDR3 is built from 15 residues.

Only a few counts were recorded for this clonotype. The V gene is TRBV11-2, the J gene TRBJ1-1; D unresolved. Germline values: CDR1 SGHAT, CDR2 FQNNGV. The V and J ends lost 5 bases and 2 bases respectively, with 12 bases between them. The CDR3 has 14 residues. The CDR3 region has the DNA TGTGCCAGCAGCCCCCGATCTCTTAACACTGAAGCTTTCTTT. Residues: CASSPRSLNTEAFF.